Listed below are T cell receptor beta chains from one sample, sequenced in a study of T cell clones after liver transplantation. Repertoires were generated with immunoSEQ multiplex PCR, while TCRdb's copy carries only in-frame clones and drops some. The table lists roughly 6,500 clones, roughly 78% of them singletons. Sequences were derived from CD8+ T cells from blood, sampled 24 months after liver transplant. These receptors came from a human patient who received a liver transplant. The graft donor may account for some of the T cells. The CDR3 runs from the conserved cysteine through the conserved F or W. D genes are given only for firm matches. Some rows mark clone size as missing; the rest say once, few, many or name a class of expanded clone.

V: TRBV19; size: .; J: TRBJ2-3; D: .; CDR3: CASSLLSDTQYF; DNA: TGTGCCAGTAGCCTCCTCTCAGATACGCAGTATTTT
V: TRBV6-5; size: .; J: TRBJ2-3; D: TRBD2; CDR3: CASSYSSSGGANTQYF; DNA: TGTGCCAGCAGTTACTCGAGTAGCGGGGGGGCAAATACGCAGTATTTT
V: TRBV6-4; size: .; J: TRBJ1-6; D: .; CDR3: CASSPQGSGNSPLHF; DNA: TGTGCCAGCAGCCCCCAGGGATCGGGGAATTCACCCCTCCACTTT
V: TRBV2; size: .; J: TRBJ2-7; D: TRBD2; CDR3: CASSNTSGDSYEQYF; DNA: TGTGCCAGCAGTAACACTAGCGGGGACTCCTACGAGCAGTACTTC
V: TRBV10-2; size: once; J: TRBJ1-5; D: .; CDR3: CASSESLGMGDQPQHF; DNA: TGCGCCAGCAGTGAGTCTTTGGGGATGGGGGATCAGCCCCAGCATTTT
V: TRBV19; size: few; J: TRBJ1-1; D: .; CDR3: CASSIGTEAFF; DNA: TGTGCCAGTAGTATCGGTACTGAAGCTTTCTTT
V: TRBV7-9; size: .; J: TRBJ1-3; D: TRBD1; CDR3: CASSPKSDRVWDTIYF; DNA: TGTGCCAGCAGCCCAAAAAGCGACAGGGTGTGGGACACCATATATTTT
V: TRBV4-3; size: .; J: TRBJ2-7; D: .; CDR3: CASSQDRGVRGPPYEQYF; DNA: TGCGCCAGCAGCCAAGATAGGGGGGTGCGGGGGCCGCCCTACGAGCAGTACTTC
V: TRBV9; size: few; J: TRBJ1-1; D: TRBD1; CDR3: CASSPRRTGSTEAFF; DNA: TGTGCCAGCAGCCCCCGTCGGACAGGGAGCACTGAAGCTTTCTTT
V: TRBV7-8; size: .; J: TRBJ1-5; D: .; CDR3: CASSPFEGSNQPQHF; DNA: TGTGCCAGCAGCCCGTTCGAGGGATCCAATCAGCCCCAGCATTTT
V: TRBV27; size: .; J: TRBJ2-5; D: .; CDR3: CASGGAGETQYF; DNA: TGTGCCAGCGGGGGGGCTGGAGAGACCCAGTACTTC
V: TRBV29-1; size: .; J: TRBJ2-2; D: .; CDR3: CSGQMGSWSTGELFF; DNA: TGCAGCGGCCAGATGGGCAGCTGGAGCACCGGGGAGCTGTTTTTT
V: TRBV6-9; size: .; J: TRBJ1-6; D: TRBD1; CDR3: CASSPDRDYNSPLHF; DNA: TGTGCCAGCAGCCCGGACAGGGACTATAATTCACCCCTCCACTTT
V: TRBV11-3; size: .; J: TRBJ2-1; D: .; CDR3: CASSLGTRLGRNEQFF; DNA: TGTGCCAGCAGCTTAGGGACCCGGCTGGGTAGGAATGAGCAGTTCTTC
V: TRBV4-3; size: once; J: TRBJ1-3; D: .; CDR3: CASSQDSRASGNTIYF; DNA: TGCGCCAGCAGCCAAGATAGCAGGGCCTCTGGAAACACCATATATTTT
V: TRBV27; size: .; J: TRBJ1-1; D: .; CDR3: CASSKGVSTEAFF; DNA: TGTGCCAGCAGTAAGGGAGTTAGCACTGAAGCTTTCTTT
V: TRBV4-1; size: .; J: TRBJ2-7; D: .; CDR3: CASSQGISYEQYF; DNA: TGCGCCAGCAGCCAAGGGATCTCCTACGAGCAGTACTTC
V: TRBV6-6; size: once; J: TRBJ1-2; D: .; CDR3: CAGSYTKAPLYGYTF; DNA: TGTGCCGGCAGTTACACGAAGGCGCCCCTCTATGGCTACACCTTC
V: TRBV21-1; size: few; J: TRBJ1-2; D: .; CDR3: CASSKLRTVYGYTF; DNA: TGTGCCAGCAGCAAACTTAGGACAGTTTATGGCTACACCTTC
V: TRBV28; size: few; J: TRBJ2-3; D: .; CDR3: CASSAYGTRSPDTQYF; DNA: TGTGCCAGCAGCGCGTACGGGACTCGCTCACCAGATACGCAGTATTTT
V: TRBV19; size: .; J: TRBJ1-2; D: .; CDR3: CASSMDWGSNYGYTF; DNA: TGTGCCAGTAGTATGGATTGGGGATCTAACTATGGCTACACCTTC
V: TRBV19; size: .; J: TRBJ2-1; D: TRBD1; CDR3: CASSLQGYEQFF; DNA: TGTGCCAGTAGTCTACAGGGGTATGAGCAGTTCTTC
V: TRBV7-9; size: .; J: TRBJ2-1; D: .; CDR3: CASSLGGDDEQFF; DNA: TGTGCCAGCAGCTTAGGCGGGGACGATGAGCAGTTCTTC
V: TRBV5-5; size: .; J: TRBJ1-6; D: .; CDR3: CASSLRIPLHF; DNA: TGTGCCAGCAGCTTACGTATTCCCCTCCACTTT
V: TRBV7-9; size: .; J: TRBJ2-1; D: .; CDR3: CASSPGAGYIYNEQFF; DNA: TGTGCCAGCAGCCCTGGGGCGGGGTACATCTACAATGAGCAGTTCTTC
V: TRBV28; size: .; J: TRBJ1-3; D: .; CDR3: CASSLPGVSGNTIYF; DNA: TGTGCCAGCAGTCTCCCAGGGGTTTCGGGAAACACCATATATTTT
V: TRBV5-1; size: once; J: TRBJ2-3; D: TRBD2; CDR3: CASSLTSGRGTDTQYF; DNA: TGCGCCAGCAGCCTTACTAGCGGGCGAGGCACAGATACGCAGTATTTT
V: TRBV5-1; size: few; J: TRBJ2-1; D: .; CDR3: CASSFGSGSLHEQFF; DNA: TGCGCCAGCAGTTTTGGGTCTGGTAGTCTCCATGAGCAGTTCTTC
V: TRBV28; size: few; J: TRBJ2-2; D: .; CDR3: CASSLGLFNTGELFF; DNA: TGTGCCAGCAGTTTGGGCCTGTTTAACACCGGGGAGCTGTTTTTT
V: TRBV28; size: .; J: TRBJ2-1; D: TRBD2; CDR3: CASSDRKGLTSGRVDEQFF; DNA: TGTGCCAGCAGTGACCGTAAGGGGCTGACTAGCGGGAGGGTCGATGAGCAGTTCTTC
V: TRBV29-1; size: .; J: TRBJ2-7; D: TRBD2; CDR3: CSVQGLAGVSEQYF; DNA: TGCAGCGTTCAGGGACTAGCGGGAGTCTCCGAGCAGTACTTC
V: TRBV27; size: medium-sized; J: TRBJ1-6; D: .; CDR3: CASSYGPKLPLHF; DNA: TGTGCCAGCAGTTACGGACCTAAGTTACCCCTCCACTTT
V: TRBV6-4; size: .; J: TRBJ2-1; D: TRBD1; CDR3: CASSDRGQPGDEQFF; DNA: TGTGCCAGCAGTGACAGGGGGCAGCCCGGGGATGAGCAGTTCTTC
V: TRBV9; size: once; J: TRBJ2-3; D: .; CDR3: CASSVVGTDTQYF; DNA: TGTGCCAGCAGCGTAGTTGGCACAGATACGCAGTATTTT
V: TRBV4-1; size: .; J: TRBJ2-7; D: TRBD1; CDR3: CASSPPTGATYEQYF; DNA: TGCGCCAGCAGCCCCCCCACAGGGGCTACCTACGAGCAGTACTTC
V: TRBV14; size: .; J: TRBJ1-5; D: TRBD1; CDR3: CASSPGQGYQPQHF; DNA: TGTGCCAGCAGCCCGGGACAGGGGTATCAGCCCCAGCATTTT